The 24 T cell receptor beta chains below come from one sample, sequenced in a study of T-cell reconstitution after alpha-beta-depleted transplantation in children. Molecular barcoding with unique molecular identifiers was used for the TCRbeta library. TCRdb redid the calling of the PCR reads with MiXCR, one entry per CDR3 protein. The repertoire has 500,000 or so distinct CDR3 sequences, approximately 32% of them found once; the top ten carry 2% to 2.5%. The sample consisted of PBMCs from the stem cell graft donor, taken from the stem cell graft. These TCRs come from a human donor who donated a stem cell graft to a child with aplastic anemia.

The chain carries TRBV28 and TRBJ2-2; no definite D call. CDR3 length: 13 amino acids. V lost 6 bases and J lost 3, with 8 bases in between. Germline values: CDR1 MDHEN, CDR2 SYDVKM. The CDR3 loop is CASRRRDTGELFF. In nucleotides, the CDR3 is TGTGCCAGCAGACGTAGGGACACCGGGGAGCTGTTTTTT.

This clonotype showed up just a few times. This rearrangement joins TRBV12-3 or TRBV12-4 to TRBJ2-1; the match to TRBD2 covers 13 bases. CDR3 length: 18 residues. V shed 5 bases, J shed 1 base, and the junction held 8 bases outside the gene matches. The CDR3 DNA reads TGTGCCAGCAGTCAACCGGGACTAGCGGGGTCATCCTACAATGAGCAGTTCTTC. As protein: CASSQPGLAGSSYNEQFF.

The gene calls are TRBV20-1 and TRBJ2-1; 12 nucleotides match TRBD2. The J segment lost 6 bases and the V segment lost 5 bases, leaving 8 bases of the junction unmatched. Germline V CDR1 and CDR2: DFQATT, SNEGSKA (reference sequence). There are 15 residues in the CDR3. CDR3 residues: CSASGLAGPSNEQFF. CDR3 nucleotide sequence: TGCAGTGCTTCTGGACTAGCGGGACCCAGCAATGAGCAGTTCTTC.

V and J are TRBV7-2 and TRBJ2-2; TRBD2 matches 9 bases. The CDR3 consists of 15 residues. The trim removed 1 base at V and 4 bases at J, leaving 1 base unmatched. Germline loops: CDR1 SGHTA, CDR2 FQGNSA. CDR3 region: CASSLGLAVTGELFF. CDR3 nucleotides: TGTGCCAGCAGCTTAGGACTAGCGGTCACCGGGGAGCTGTTTTTT.

This rearrangement joins TRBV7-2 to TRBJ2-1; 7 bases agree with TRBD2. Germline CDR1 and CDR2: SGHTA and FQGNSA. This CDR3 has 15 residues. Trimming at V came to 5 bases and at J to 6 bases, leaving 10 bases not matched to a gene. The CDR3 loop is CASSLLAGVGNEQFF. CDR3 bases: TGTGCCAGCAGCCTATTGGCGGGAGTTGGCAATGAGCAGTTCTTC.

This clonotype was counted only a few times. V gene TRBV28 combines with J gene TRBJ1-4, with D possibly TRBD1 on 6 matching bases. The V and J ends lost 7 bases and 6 bases respectively, with 15 bases between them. Germline-derived CDR1 and CDR2 are MDHEN and SYDVKM. This CDR3 spans 14 amino acids. Written as DNA, the CDR3 is TGTGCCAGCACCCTCGGGGGCGGGTATGAAAAACTGTTTTTT. Its translation: CASTLGGGYEKLFF.

The chain joins TRBV10-3 to TRBJ1-3; no firm D call. V was cut by 4 bases and J by 2 bases, with 12 bases left in between. CDR3 size: 15 residues. In germline, CDR1 is ENHRY, CDR2 SYGVKD. The CDR3 is CAISATKATGNTIYF. The CDR3 DNA sequence: TGTGCCATCAGTGCGACGAAAGCTACTGGAAACACCATATATTTT.

The chain is built from TRBV27 and TRBJ2-7; D possibly corresponds to TRBD1 (10 bases). Germline V gene data show CDR1 as MNHEY and CDR2 as SMNVEV (reference sequence). The CDR3 spans 17 residues. V dropped 9 bases and J dropped 5 bases, with 29 bases sitting between them. Here the CDR3 reads CASCPGDRGPSGNEQYF. As DNA, the CDR3 is TGTGCCAGTTGCCCCGGGGACAGGGGTCCTAGCGGGAACGAGCAGTACTTC.

V is TRBV11-2 and J is TRBJ1-4; TRBD1 aligns across 10 bases. This CDR3 contains 17 residues. Trimming removed 2 bases from V and 6 bases from J; junction bases left unmatched: 9. Germline assignment: CDR1 SGHAT and CDR2 FQNNGV. CDR3 residues: CASSLRDRGWGDEKLFF. CDR3 nucleotides: TGTGCCAGCAGCTTAAGGGACAGGGGTTGGGGGGATGAAAAACTGTTTTTT.

V gene TRBV29-1 combines with J gene TRBJ2-7, with TRBD2 identical over 7 bases. Looked up from germline, CDR1 is SQVTM and CDR2 is ANQGSEA. CDR3 size: 13 residues. V lost 7 bases, J lost 4 bases, and 10 bases stayed unmatched. In DNA form, the CDR3 reads TGCAGCGCTGGGCCGGGAGGATATTACGAGCAGTACTTC. Amino acids: CSAGPGGYYEQYF.

This chain's CDR3 is CASSLVIRGEQFF. Written as DNA, the CDR3 is TGTGCCAGCAGCTTAGTTATCCGGGGTGAGCAGTTCTTC. The rearrangement links TRBV11-2 to TRBJ2-1, with D tentatively TRBD2 (5 bases). The germline V and J ends were trimmed by 1 base and 9 bases, with 10 bases remaining between them. Germline CDR1 is SGHAT and CDR2 is FQNNGV. The CDR3 contains 13 residues. The full variable domain, completed using reference TRBV11-2 and TRBJ2-1, is EAGVAQSPRYKIIEKRQSVAFWCNPISGHATLYWYQQILGQGPKLLIQFQNNGVVDDSQLPKDRFSAERLKGVDSTLKIQPAKLEDSAVYLCASSLVIRGEQFFGPGTRLTVL.

The CDR3 bases are TGTGCCAGCAGCTTCACCGGGACTAGCTACGAGCAGTACGTC. Its translation is CASSFTGTSYEQYV. V gene TRBV7-9 combines with J gene TRBJ2-7, with 8 bases fitting TRBD2. The CDR3 covers 14 residues. Per the germline V gene, CDR1 is SEHNR and CDR2 is FQNEAQ (reference sequence). The trim removed 3 bases at V and 3 bases at J, leaving 4 bases unmatched.

The rearrangement uses TRBV12-3 or TRBV12-4 and TRBJ2-3, with TRBD2 matching 10 bases. The CDR3 spans 14 residues. Losses at the gene ends were 8 bases for V and 7 bases for J; bases not matched to a gene: 9. CDR3 DNA: TGTGCCAGCGGACTAGCGGAGGGGGGGAATACGCAGTATTTT. It is translated as CASGLAEGGNTQYF.

In DNA form, the CDR3 reads TGTGCCAGCACCCAATCAGGGGCCCTAAACTATGGCTACACCTTC. This translates into CASTQSGALNYGYTF. This rearrangement joins TRBV6-1 to TRBJ1-2, with D possibly matching TRBD1 (6 bases). Trimming removed 7 bases from V and 2 bases from J, with 17 bases in between. The CDR3 loop spans 15 amino acids. Per germline, CDR1 MNHNS and CDR2 SASEGT.

This clonotype was counted between two and nine times. The chain is built from TRBV4-3 and TRBJ2-5; 9 bases align to TRBD2. This CDR3 is built from 17 residues. Germline loops: CDR1 LGHNA, CDR2 YSLEER. V shed 2 bases, J shed 5 bases, and the junction held 12 bases outside the gene matches. The CDR3 loop reads CASSQQLAGGGLETQYF. The CDR3 DNA follows: TGCGCCAGCAGCCAACAGTTGGCGGGAGGGGGCTTGGAGACCCAGTACTTC.

In its sample, this clonotype was seen a few times. The J gene is TRBJ1-1, the V gene TRBV7-2; no clear D gene. Per the germline V gene, CDR1 is SGHTA and CDR2 is FQGNSA. There are 16 residues in the CDR3. V lost 2 bases and J lost 1, with 14 bases in between. The CDR3 loop is CASSLNLPGWNTEAFF. CDR3 nucleotide sequence: TGTGCCAGCAGCTTAAATCTCCCAGGTTGGAACACTGAAGCTTTCTTT.

CDR3 residues: CASSLKGQGASPLHF. The CDR3 coding sequence is TGTGCCAGCAGCCTAAAGGGACAGGGGGCTTCACCCCTCCACTTT. This rearrangement joins TRBV12-3 or TRBV12-4 to TRBJ1-6; TRBD1 matches 12 bases. This CDR3 has 15 residues. Trimming cost V 6 bases and J 9 bases; bases outside gene matches: 6.

J is TRBJ1-4 and V is TRBV10-2, with D maybe TRBD1 (5 bases). Trimming removed 11 bases from V and 3 bases from J, with 19 bases in between. Germline-derived CDR1 and CDR2 are WSHSY and SAAADI. The CDR3 covers 15 residues. The chain's CDR3 is CAAGMGRRSNEKLFF. DNA for the CDR3: TGCGCCGCGGGCATGGGACGTCGCTCTAATGAAAAACTGTTTTTT.

The V call is TRBV10-3, the J call TRBJ2-7; 10 bases line up with TRBD1. CDR1 and CDR2 (germline): ENHRY, SYGVKD. There are 13 residues in the CDR3. V was clipped by 5 bases and J by 5 bases; unmatched bases: 3. Written as DNA, the CDR3 is TGTGCCATCAGTAGACAGGGGGCAAACGAGCAGTACGTC. Its protein is CAISRQGANEQYV.

J is TRBJ1-6 and V is TRBV7-2, with 11 bases aligning to TRBD1. The length of the CDR3 is 16 residues. The V gene's germline CDR1 is SGHTA and CDR2 FQGNSA. V shed 4 bases, J shed 9 bases, and the junction held 8 bases outside the gene matches. The CDR3 DNA sequence: TGTGCCAGCAGCTGGGACTTGGACAGGGGGCGTTCACCCCTCCACTTT. Protein product: CASSWDLDRGRSPLHF.

This clonotype was seen a few times. V is TRBV5-1 and J is TRBJ2-1; 9 bases are shared with TRBD2. The V gene end was trimmed by 4 bases and the J gene end by 7 bases; junction bases not matched to a gene: 12. This CDR3 region has 16 residues. Per germline, CDR1 SGHRS and CDR2 YFSETQ. The CDR3 sequence is CASSPPVSGRSNEQFF. In DNA, the CDR3 is TGCGCCAGCAGCCCTCCTGTGAGCGGGAGGTCGAATGAGCAGTTCTTC.

The rearrangement links TRBV20-1 to TRBJ1-4, with D tentatively TRBD1 (5 bases). The germline V gene has CDR1 DFQATT and CDR2 SNEGSKA (reference sequence). The CDR3 is 14 amino acids. V gave up 2 bases and J gave up 7 bases, with 14 bases separating them. For the CDR3, the DNA is TGCAGTGCTAGAAAAGCGGGGCAAGGTGAAAAACTGTTTTTT. Its protein product is CSARKAGQGEKLFF.

The chain is built from TRBV7-9 and TRBJ1-1; D gene uncertain. Between the trimmed V and J ends, which lost 5 bases and 0 bases, there was a span of 7 bases. Germline CDR1 is SEHNR and CDR2 is FQNEAQ (reference sequence). This CDR3 spans 13 amino acids. The DNA for the CDR3 is TGTGCCAGCAGCCAGGAATTGAACACTGAAGCTTTCTTT. Translated, it gives CASSQELNTEAFF.

In its sample, this clonotype was seen a few times. This chain links TRBV5-5 with TRBJ1-2; D not resolved. The CDR3 totals 12 residues. Trimming shortened V by 0 bases and J by 6 bases, and 6 bases separated the two germline ends. Germline values: CDR1 SGHKS, CDR2 YYEKEE (reference sequence). The CDR3 reads CASSLGQHGYTF. The CDR3 region has the DNA TGTGCCAGCAGCTTGGGTCAGCATGGCTACACCTTC.